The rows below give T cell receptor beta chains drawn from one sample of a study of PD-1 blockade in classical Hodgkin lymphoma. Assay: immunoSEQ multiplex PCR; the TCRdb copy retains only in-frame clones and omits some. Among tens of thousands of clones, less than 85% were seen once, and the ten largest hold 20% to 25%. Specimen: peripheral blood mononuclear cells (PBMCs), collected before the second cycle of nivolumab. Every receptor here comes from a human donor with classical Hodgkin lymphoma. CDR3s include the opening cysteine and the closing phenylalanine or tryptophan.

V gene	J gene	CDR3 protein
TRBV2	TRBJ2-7	CASSETRKDYEQYF
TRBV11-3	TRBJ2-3	CASSFPTSTDTQYF
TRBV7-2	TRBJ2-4	CASSQDRVGAKNIQYF
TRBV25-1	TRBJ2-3	CASSAPKPSTDTQYF
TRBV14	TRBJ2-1	CASSLRGFGLAGPQFF
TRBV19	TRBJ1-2	CASNTNRGNYGYTF
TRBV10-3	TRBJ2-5	CAISGQGEVETQYF
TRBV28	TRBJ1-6	CASSLYPGGNSPLHF
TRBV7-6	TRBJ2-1	CASSLTSGGASSYNEQFF
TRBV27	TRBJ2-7	CASSFSRDYEQYF
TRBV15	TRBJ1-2	CATSRPPADGYTF
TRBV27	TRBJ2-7	CASRWGQPTGKQYF
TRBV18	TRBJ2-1	CASSLLAEGQFF
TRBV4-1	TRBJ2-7	CASSQRSGVSYEQYF
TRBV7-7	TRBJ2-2	CASSPRVGTGELFF
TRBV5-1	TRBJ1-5	CASRTGTGLNQPQHF
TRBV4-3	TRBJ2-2	CASSQDGAERNTGELFF
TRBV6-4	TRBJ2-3	CASSRTLAGTDTQYF
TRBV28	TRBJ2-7	CASSPVPGLAMSEQYF
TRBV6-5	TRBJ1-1	CASSYSWGTEAFF
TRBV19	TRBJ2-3	CASSIARIPADTQYF
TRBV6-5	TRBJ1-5	CASSAAGTYQPQHF
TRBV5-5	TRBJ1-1	CASSRGTGVTEAFF
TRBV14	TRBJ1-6	CASSQGTAYNSPLHF
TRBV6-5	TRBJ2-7	CASSILGQGIYEQYF
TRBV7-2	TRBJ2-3	CASNGLDRTDTQYF
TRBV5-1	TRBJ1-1	CASSVGPGNTEAFF
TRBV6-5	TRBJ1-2	CASSYSKGHHDYGYTF
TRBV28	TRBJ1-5	CASSPPWTGGNQPQHF
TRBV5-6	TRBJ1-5	CASSRGPESNQPQHF
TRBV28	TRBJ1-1	CASSLRGTEAFF
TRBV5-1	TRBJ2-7	CASSLSGQGAGEQYF
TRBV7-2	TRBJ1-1	CASSLRVGQMNTEAFF
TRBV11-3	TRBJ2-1	CASSLLGIEDEQFF
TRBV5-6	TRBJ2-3	CASSLGGSGTDTQYF
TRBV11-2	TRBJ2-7	CASSTGTRSYEQYF
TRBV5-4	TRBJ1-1	CASSRGALDTEAFF
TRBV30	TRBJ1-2	CAWSTHQGDMNGYTF
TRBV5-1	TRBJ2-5	CASSLEGAQYF
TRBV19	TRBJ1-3	CASSTRGTGNTIYF
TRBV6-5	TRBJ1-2	CASSTGGGYGYTF
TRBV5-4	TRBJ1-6	CASSFRPEAMGALHF
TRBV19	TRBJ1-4	CATSRASHEKLFF
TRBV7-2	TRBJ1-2	CASSPSGPGGLAARGYTF
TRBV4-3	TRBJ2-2	CASSQEWTGDTTGELFF
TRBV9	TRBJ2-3	CASSPWARGHTQYF
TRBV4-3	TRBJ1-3	CASSQWQGRTGNTIYF
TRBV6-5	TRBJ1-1	CASSHPGQGNTEAFF
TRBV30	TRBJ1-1	CAWTIKGGDTEAFF